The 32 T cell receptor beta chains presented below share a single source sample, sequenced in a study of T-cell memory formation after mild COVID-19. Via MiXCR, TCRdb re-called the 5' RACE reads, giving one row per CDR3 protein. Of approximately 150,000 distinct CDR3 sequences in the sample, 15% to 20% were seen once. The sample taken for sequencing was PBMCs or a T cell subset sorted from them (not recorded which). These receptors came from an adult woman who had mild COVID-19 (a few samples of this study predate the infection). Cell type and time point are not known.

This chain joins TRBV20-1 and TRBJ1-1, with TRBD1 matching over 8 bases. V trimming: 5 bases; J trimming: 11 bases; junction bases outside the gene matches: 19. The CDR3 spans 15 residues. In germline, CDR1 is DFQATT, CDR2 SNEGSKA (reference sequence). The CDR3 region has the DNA TGCAGTGCTGGGGACAGGACTCCCAAAAAAGACTTGGCTTTCTTT. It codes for CSAGDRTPKKDLAFF.

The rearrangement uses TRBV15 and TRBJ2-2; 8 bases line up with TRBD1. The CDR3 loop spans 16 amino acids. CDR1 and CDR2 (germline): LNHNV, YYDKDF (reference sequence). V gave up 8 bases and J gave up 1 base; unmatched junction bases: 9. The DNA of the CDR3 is TGTGCCACCGGAAGACGAGGGACAGGGAACACCGGGGAGCTGTTTTTT. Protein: CATGRRGTGNTGELFF.

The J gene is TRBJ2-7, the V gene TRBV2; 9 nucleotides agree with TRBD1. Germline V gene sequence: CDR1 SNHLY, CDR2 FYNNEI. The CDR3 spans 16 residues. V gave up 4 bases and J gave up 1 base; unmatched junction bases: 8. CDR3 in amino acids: CASSAPGQGLSYEQYF. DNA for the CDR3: TGTGCCAGCAGTGCCCCGGGACAGGGCCTATCCTACGAGCAGTACTTC.

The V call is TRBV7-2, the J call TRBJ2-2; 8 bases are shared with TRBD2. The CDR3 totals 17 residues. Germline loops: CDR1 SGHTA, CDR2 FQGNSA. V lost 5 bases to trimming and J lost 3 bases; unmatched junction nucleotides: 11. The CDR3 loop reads CASSLRSGSGYTGELFF. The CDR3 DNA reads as TGTGCCAGCAGCCTTAGGAGCGGGAGCGGGTACACCGGGGAGCTGTTTTTT.

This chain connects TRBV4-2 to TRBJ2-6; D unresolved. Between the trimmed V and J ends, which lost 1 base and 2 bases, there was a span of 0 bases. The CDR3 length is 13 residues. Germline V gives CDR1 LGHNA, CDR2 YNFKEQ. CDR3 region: CASSQAGANVLTF. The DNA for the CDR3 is TGTGCCAGCAGCCAAGCTGGGGCCAACGTCCTGACTTTC.

The CDR3 region is CASSTQGTIRDETQYF. The CDR3 region has the DNA TGCGCCAGCAGCACGCAGGGGACCATCCGGGATGAGACCCAGTACTTC. J is TRBJ2-5 and V is TRBV5-1, with D possibly TRBD1 on 6 matching bases. This CDR3 spans 16 amino acids. The germline V gene has CDR1 SGHRS and CDR2 YFSETQ. Trimming shortened V by 4 bases and J by 5 bases, and 21 bases separated the two germline ends.

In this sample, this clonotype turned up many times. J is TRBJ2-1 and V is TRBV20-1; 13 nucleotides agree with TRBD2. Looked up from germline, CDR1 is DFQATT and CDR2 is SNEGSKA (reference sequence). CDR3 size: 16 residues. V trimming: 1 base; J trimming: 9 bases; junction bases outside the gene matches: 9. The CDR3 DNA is TGCAGTGCTAGAGGAGGGACTAGCGGGAAGGTGATTGAGCAGTTCTTC. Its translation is CSARGGTSGKVIEQFF.

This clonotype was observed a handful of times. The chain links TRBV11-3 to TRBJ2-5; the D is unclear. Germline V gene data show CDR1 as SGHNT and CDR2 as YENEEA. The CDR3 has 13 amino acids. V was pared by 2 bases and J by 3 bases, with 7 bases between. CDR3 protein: CASSLRQEETQYF. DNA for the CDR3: TGTGCCAGCAGCTTACGACAAGAAGAGACCCAGTACTTC.

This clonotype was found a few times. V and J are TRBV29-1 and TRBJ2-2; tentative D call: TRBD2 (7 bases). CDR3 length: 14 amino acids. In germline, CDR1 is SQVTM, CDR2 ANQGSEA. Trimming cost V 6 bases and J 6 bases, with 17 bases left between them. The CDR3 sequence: CSVNWGGPAGELFF. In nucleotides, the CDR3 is TGCAGCGTCAATTGGGGGGGCCCAGCCGGGGAGCTGTTTTTT.

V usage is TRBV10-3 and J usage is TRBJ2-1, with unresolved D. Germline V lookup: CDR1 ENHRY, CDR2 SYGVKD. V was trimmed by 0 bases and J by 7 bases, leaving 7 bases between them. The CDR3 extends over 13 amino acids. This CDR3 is CAISESMINEQFF. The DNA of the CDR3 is TGTGCCATCAGTGAGTCGATGATTAATGAGCAGTTCTTC.

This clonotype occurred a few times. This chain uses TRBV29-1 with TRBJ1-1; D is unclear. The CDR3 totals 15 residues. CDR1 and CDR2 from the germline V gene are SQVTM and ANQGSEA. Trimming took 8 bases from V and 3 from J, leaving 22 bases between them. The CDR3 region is CSTIDHGLRDTEAFF. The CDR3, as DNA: TGCAGCACAATAGATCACGGGTTGAGGGACACTGAAGCTTTCTTT.

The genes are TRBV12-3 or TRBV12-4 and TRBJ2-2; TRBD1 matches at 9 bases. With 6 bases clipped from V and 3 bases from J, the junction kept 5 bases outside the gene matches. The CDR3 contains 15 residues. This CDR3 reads CASRNRGRDTGELFF. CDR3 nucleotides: TGTGCCAGCAGAAACAGGGGGCGGGACACCGGGGAGCTGTTTTTT.

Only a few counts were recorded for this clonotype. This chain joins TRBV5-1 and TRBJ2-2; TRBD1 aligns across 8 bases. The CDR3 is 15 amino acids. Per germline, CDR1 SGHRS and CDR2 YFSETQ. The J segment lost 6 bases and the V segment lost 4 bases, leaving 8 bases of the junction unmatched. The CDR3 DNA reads TGCGCCAGCAGCCCCCGACAGGGGATGGCCGGGGAGCTGTTTTTT. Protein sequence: CASSPRQGMAGELFF. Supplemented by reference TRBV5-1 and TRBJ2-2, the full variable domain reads KAGVTQTPRYLIKTRGQQVTLSCSPISGHRSVSWYQQTPGQGLQFLFEYFSETQRNKGNFPGRFSGRQFSNSRSEMNVSTLELGDSALYLCASSPRQGMAGELFFGEGSRLTVL.

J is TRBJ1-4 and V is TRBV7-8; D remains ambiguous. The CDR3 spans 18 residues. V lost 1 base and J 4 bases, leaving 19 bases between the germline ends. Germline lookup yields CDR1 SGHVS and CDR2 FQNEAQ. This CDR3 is CASSLETRTLGFNEKLFF. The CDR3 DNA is TGTGCCAGCAGCTTAGAAACGCGGACCCTAGGTTTTAATGAAAAACTGTTTTTT.

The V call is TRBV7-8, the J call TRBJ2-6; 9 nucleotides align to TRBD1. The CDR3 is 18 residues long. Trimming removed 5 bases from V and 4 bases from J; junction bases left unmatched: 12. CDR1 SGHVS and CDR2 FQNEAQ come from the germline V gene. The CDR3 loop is CASSPRTGEESGANVLTF. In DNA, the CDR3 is TGTGCCAGCAGCCCCAGGACAGGGGAGGAGTCCGGGGCCAACGTCCTGACTTTC.

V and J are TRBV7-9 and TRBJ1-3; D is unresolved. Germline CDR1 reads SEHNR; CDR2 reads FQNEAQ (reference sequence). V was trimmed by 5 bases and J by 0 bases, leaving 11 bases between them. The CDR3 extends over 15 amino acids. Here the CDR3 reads CASSPQSVSGNTIYF. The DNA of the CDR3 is TGTGCCAGCAGCCCCCAGTCGGTCTCTGGAAACACCATATATTTT.

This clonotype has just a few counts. CDR3: CASSLSSGRYTQYF. CDR3 nucleotide sequence: TGTGCCAGCAGCTTAAGCAGCGGGAGATATACGCAGTATTTT. This chain joins TRBV7-9 and TRBJ2-3, with 8 nucleotides matching TRBD2. Trimming took 2 bases from V and 7 from J; bases not matched to a gene: 5. This CDR3 region has 14 residues. CDR1 SEHNR and CDR2 FQNEAQ come from the germline V gene (reference sequence).

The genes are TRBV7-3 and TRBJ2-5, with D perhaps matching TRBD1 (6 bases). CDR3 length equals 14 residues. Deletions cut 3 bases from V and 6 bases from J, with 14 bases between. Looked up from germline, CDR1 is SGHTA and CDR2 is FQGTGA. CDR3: CASSLQTGWQTQYF. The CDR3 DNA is TGTGCCAGCAGCTTGCAAACAGGGTGGCAGACCCAGTACTTC. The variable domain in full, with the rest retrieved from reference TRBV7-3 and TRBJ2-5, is GAGVSQTPSNKVTEKGKYVELRCDPISGHTALYWYRQSLGQGPEFLIYFQGTGAADDSGLPNDRFFAVRPEGSVSTLKIQRTERGDSAVYLCASSLQTGWQTQYFGPGTRLLVL.

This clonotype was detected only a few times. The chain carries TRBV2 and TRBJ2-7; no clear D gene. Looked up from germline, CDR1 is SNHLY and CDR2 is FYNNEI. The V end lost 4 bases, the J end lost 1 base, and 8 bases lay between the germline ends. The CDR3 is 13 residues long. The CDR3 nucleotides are TGTGCCAGCAGTGTAGGTTTGTCCTACGAGCAGTACTTC. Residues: CASSVGLSYEQYF.

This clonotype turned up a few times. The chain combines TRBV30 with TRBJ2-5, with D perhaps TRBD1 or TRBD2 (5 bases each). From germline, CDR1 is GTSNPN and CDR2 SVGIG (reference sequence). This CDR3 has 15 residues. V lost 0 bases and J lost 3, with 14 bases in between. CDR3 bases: TGTGCCTGGAGTGTGGGGACCCCCCGGGAAGAGACCCAGTACTTC. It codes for CAWSVGTPREETQYF.

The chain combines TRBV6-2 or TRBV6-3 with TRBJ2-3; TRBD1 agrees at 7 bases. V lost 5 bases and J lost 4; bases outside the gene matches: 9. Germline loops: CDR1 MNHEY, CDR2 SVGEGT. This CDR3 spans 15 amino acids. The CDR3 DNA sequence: TGTGCCAGCAGTCCTGATACAGGGGTAGCAGATACGCAGTATTTT. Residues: CASSPDTGVADTQYF.

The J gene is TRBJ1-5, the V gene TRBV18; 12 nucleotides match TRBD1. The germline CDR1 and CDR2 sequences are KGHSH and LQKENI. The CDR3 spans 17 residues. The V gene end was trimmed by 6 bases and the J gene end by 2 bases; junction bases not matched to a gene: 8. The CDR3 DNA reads TGTGCCAGCTCGGCCGGGACAGGGGGCTGGGGCAATCAGCCCCAGCATTTT. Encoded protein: CASSAGTGGWGNQPQHF.

CDR3 protein: CASSLGSHGQPQHF. DNA of the CDR3: TGCGCCAGCAGCTTGGGGTCCCACGGGCAGCCCCAGCATTTT. J is TRBJ1-5 and V is TRBV5-1; no definite D call. CDR3 size: 14 residues. V lost 0 bases and J lost 7, with 11 bases in between. The germline V gene encodes CDR1 SGHRS and CDR2 YFSETQ. Based on the CDR3 plus reference TRBV5-1 and TRBJ1-5, the full variable domain is KAGVTQTPRYLIKTRGQQVTLSCSPISGHRSVSWYQQTPGQGLQFLFEYFSETQRNKGNFPGRFSGRQFSNSRSEMNVSTLELGDSALYLCASSLGSHGQPQHFGDGTRLSIL.

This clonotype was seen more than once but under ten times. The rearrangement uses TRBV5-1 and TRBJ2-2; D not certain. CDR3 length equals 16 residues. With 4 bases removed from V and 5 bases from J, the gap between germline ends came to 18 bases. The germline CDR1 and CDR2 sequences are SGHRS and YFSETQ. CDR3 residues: CASSPTTIQGTGELFF. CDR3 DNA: TGCGCCAGCAGCCCAACGACGATCCAAGGGACCGGGGAGCTGTTTTTT.

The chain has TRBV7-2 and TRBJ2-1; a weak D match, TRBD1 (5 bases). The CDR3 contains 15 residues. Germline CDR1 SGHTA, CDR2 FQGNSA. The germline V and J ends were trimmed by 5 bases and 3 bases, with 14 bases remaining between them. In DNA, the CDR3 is TGTGCCAGCAGCCAGGACCGGACAAGCTACAATGAGCAGTTCTTC. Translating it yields CASSQDRTSYNEQFF. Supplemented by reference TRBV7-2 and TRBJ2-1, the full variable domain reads GAGVSQSPSNKVTEKGKDVELRCDPISGHTALYWYRQSLGQGLEFLIYFQGNSAPDKSGLPSDRFSAERTGGSVSTLTIQRTQQEDSAVYLCASSQDRTSYNEQFFGPGTRLTVL.

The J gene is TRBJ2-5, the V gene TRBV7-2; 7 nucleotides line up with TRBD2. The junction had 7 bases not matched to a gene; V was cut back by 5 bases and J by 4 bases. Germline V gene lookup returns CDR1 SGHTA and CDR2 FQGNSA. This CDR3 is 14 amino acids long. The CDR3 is CASSIRLARETQYF. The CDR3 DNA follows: TGTGCCAGCAGCATCAGACTAGCTCGAGAGACCCAGTACTTC.

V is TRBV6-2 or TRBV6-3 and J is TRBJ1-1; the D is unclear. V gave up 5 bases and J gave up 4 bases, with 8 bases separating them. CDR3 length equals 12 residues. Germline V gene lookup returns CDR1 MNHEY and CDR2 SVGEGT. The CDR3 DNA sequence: TGTGCCAGCAGTAAGATGGGCACTGAAGCTTTCTTT. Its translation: CASSKMGTEAFF.

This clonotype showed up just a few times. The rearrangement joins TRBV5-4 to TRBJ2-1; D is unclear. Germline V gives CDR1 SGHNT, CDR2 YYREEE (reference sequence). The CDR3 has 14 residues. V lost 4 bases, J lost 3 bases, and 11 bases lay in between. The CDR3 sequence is CASSGYGYYNEQFF. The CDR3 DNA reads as TGTGCCAGCAGCGGATACGGGTACTACAATGAGCAGTTCTTC. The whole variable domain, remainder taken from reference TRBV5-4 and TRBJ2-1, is ETGVTQSPTHLIKTRGQQVTLRCSSQSGHNTVSWYQQALGQGPQFIFQYYREEENGRGNFPPRFSGLQFPNYSSELNVNALELDDSALYLCASSGYGYYNEQFFGPGTRLTVL.

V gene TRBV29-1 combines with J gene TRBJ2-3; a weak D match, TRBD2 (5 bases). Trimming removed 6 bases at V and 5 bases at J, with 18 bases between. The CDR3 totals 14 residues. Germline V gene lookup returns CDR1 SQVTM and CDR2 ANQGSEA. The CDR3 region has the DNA TGCAGCGTAGCTGACTATTCCTTTCGAGATACGCAGTATTTT. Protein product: CSVADYSFRDTQYF.

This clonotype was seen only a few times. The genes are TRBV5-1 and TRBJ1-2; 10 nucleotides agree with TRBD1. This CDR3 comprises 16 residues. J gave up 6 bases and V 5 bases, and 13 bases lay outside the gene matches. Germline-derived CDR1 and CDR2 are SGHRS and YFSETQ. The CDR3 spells CASSFTTPGTGDGYTF. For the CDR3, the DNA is TGCGCCAGCAGTTTTACTACACCCGGGACAGGGGATGGCTACACCTTC.

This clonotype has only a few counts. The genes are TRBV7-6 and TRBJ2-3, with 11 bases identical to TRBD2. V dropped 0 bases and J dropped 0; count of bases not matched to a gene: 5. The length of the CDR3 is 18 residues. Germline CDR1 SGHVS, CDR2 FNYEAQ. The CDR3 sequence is CASSLASGTSGSTDTQYF. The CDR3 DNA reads TGTGCCAGCAGCTTAGCTTCCGGGACTAGCGGTAGCACAGATACGCAGTATTTT.

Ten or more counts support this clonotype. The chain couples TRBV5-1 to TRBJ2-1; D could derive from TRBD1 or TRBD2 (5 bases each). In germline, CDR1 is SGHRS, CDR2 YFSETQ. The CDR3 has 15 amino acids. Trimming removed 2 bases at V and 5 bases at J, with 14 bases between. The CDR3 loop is CASSLAGTPNNEQFF. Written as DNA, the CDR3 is TGCGCCAGCAGCTTAGCCGGGACCCCTAACAATGAGCAGTTCTTC.